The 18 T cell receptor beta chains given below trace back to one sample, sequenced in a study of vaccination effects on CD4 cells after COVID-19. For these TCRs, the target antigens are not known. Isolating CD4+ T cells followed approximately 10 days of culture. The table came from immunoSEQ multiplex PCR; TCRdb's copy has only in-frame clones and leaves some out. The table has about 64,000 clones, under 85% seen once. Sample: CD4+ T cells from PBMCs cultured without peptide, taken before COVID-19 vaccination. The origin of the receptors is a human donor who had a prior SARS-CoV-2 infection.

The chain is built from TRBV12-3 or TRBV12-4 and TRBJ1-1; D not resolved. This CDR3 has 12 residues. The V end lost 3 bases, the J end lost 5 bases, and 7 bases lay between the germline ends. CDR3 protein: CASSFARTEAFF. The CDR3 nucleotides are TGTGCCAGCAGTTTTGCCCGAACTGAAGCTTTCTTT.

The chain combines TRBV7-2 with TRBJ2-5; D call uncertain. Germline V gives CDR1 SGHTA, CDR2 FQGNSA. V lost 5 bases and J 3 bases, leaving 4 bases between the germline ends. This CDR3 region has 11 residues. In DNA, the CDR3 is TGTGCCAGCAGCGCGAAAGAGACCCAGTACTTC. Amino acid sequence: CASSAKETQYF.

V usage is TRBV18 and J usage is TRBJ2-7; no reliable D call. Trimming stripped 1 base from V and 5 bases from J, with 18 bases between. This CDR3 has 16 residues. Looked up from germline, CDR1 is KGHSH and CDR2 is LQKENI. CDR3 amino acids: CASSPLASALGHEQYF. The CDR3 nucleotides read TGTGCCAGCTCACCACTTGCGTCGGCGTTGGGCCACGAGCAGTACTTC.

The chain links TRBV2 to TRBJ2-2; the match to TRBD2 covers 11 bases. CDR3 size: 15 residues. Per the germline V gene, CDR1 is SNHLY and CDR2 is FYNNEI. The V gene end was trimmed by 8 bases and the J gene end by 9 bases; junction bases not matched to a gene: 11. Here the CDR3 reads CASSPSSGGPRELFF. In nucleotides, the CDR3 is TGTGCCAGCTCCCCCTCTAGCGGGGGGCCCCGGGAGCTGTTTTTT.

The CDR3 region has the DNA TGTGCCAGCAGCCAAGCGGGACTAGCTGGGGAGCAGTACTTC. It encodes CASSQAGLAGEQYF. The gene calls are TRBV3-1 (or the pseudogene TRBV3-2) and TRBJ2-7, with 9 bases identical to TRBD2. CDR3 length: 14 residues. With V trimmed by 1 base and J by 7 bases, 5 bases remained unmatched. Looked up from germline, CDR1 is LGHDT and CDR2 is YNNKEL (reference sequence).

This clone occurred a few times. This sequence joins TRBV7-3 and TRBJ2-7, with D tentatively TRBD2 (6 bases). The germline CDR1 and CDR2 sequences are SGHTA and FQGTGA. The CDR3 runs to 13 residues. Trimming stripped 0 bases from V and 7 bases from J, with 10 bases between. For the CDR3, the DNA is TGTGCCAGCAGCTTAACGGAGGGGCTGGAGCAGTACTTC. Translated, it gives CASSLTEGLEQYF.

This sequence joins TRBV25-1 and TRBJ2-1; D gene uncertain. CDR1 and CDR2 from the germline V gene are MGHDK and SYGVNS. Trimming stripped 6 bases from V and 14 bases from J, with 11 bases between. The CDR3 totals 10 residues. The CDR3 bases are TGTGCCAGCAGGGTTGTTATGGAGTTCTTC. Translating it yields CASRVVMEFF.

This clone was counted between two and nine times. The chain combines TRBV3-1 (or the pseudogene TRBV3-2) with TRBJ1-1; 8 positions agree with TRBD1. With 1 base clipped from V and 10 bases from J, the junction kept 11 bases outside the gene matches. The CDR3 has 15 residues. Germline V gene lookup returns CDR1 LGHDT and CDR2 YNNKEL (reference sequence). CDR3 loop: CASSQGLGQDGGAFF. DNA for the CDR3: TGTGCCAGCAGCCAAGGTCTGGGACAGGATGGGGGAGCTTTCTTT.

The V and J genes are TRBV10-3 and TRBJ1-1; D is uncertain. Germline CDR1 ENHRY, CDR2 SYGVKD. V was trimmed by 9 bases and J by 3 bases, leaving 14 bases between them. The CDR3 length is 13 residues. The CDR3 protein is CAISLKDDTEAFF. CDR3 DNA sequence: TGTGCCATTTCCCTCAAGGACGACACTGAAGCTTTCTTT.

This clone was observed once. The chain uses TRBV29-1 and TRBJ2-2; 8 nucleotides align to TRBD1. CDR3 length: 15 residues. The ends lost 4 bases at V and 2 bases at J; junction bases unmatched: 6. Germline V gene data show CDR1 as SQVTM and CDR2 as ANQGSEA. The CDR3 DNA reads TGCAGCGTTGTTGTGACAGGGGTTAACACCGGGGAGCTGTTTTTT. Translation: CSVVVTGVNTGELFF.

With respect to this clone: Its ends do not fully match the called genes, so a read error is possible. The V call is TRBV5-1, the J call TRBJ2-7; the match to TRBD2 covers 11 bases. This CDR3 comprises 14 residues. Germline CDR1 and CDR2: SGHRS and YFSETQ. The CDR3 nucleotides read TGCGCCAGCTCCGATCCCGGGACTAGCGGAAGTTACGACTTC. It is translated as CASSDPGTSGSYDF.

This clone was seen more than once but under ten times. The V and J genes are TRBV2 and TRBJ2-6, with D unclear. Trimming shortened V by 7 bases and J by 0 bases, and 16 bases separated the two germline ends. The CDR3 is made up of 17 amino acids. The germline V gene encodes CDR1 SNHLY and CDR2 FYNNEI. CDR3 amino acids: CASIGRFFPSGANVLTF. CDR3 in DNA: TGTGCCAGCATCGGCCGTTTTTTCCCCTCTGGGGCCAACGTCCTGACTTTC.

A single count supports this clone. The CDR3 DNA reads TGCGCCAGCAGCCAAGATACTAGCGGGAGCGATTACGAGCAGTACTTC. Protein sequence: CASSQDTSGSDYEQYF. The genes are TRBV4-3 and TRBJ2-7; 11 nucleotides line up with TRBD2. Germline V CDR1 and CDR2: LGHNA, YSLEER. Trimming took 0 bases from V and 4 from J; bases not matched to a gene: 5. The CDR3 length is 16 residues.

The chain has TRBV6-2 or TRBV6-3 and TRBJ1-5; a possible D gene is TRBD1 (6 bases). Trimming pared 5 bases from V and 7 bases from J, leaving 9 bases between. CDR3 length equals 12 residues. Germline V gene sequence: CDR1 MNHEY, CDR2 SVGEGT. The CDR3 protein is CASSTGGQPQHF. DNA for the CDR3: TGTGCCAGCAGTACGGGGGGCCAGCCCCAGCATTTT.

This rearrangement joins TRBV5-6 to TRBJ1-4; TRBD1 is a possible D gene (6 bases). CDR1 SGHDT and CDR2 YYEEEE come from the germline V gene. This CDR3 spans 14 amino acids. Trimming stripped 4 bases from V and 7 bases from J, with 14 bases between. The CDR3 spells CASSREPDSEKLFF. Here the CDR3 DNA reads TGTGCCAGCAGCCGGGAACCGGACAGTGAAAAACTGTTTTTT.

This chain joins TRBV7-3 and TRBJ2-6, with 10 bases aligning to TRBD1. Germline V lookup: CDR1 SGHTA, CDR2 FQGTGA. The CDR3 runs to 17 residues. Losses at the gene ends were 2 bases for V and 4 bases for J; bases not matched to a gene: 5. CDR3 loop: CASSLLGQGSGANVLTF. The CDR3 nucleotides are TGTGCCAGCAGCTTACTGGGACAGGGGAGCGGGGCCAACGTCCTGACTTTC.

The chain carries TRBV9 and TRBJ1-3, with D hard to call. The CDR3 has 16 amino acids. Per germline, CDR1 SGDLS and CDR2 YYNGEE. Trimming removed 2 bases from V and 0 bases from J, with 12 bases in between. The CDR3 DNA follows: TGTGCCAGCAGCGTTTTCTTCGGAGACTCTGGAAACACCATATATTTT. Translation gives CASSVFFGDSGNTIYF.

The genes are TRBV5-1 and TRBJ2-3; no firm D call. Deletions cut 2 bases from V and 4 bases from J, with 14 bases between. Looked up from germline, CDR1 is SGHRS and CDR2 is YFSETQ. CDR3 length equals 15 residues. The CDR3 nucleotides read TGCGCCAGCAGCTTCAGTGGGGTAAGCGCAGATACGCAGTATTTT. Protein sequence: CASSFSGVSADTQYF.